Listed here are 23 T cell receptor beta chains from one sample, sequenced in a study of blood T cells in healthy people across ages. A second PCR, run for roughly 7 to 11 cycles, used a sample-barcoded 5' primer plus a J-beta primer mix. Via MiXCR, TCRdb re-called the 5' RACE reads, giving one row per CDR3 protein. The sample carries 800,000 or so distinct CDR3 sequences, about 47% recorded once. The sample taken for sequencing was blood. These receptors were taken from an elderly man in good health.

This clonotype was counted between two and nine times. A much larger clone lies one base from this, so it may be a read error. The CDR3, as DNA: TGCAGTACCCCATCGACTAGCGGGAGGGCTTACAATGAGCAGTTCTTC. It specifies CSTPSTSGRAYNEQFF. This chain joins TRBV20-1 and TRBJ2-1; TRBD2 matches 14 bases. The CDR3 runs 16 residues. Germline V CDR1 and CDR2: DFQATT, SNEGSKA (reference sequence). The V segment lost 8 bases and the J segment 4 bases; nucleotides outside the gene matches: 10.

This clonotype was counted a single time. V and J are TRBV6-5 and TRBJ2-5, with 9 bases fitting TRBD2. In germline, CDR1 is MNHEY, CDR2 SVGAGI. The CDR3 consists of 14 residues. V gave up 7 bases and J gave up 1 base; unmatched junction bases: 4. The CDR3 spells CASTLAGLQETQYF. Here the CDR3 DNA reads TGTGCCAGCACCCTAGCGGGACTCCAAGAGACCCAGTACTTC.

This chain joins TRBV10-3 and TRBJ2-1, with 7 bases matching TRBD2. The DNA end favors TRBJ2-7, so the J call may be wrong. CDR3 length: 15 amino acids. CDR1 is ENHRY, CDR2 SYGVKD, per germline. For the CDR3, the DNA is TGTGCCATCAGCGACAGTCTAGCGGTATACAATGAGCAGTACTTC. It codes for CAISDSLAVYNEQYF.

This clonotype has more than one count but fewer than ten. The rearrangement links TRBV5-6 to TRBJ2-3; TRBD2 matches 11 bases. V was clipped by 7 bases and J by 5 bases; unmatched bases: 12. The CDR3 sequence is 16 residues long. The germline CDR1 and CDR2 sequences are SGHDT and YYEEEE. For the CDR3, the DNA is TGTGCCAGCGCCGAAACGGGACTAGCGGTGGAAGATACGCAGTATTTT. Translated, it gives CASAETGLAVEDTQYF.

The CDR3 DNA follows: TGTGCCAGCAGCGTAGAGGCGGGTCTCGAGGGTGAAAAACTGTTTTTT. This translates into CASSVEAGLEGEKLFF. The chain couples TRBV9 to TRBJ1-4; D ambiguous. V lost 0 bases to trimming and J lost 7 bases, with 16 bases between them. Germline V gene sequence: CDR1 SGDLS, CDR2 YYNGEE. The CDR3 spans 16 residues. The full variable domain, its missing parts supplied by reference TRBV9 and TRBJ1-4, is DSGVTQTPKHLITATGQRVTLRCSPRSGDLSVYWYQQSLDQGLQFLIQYYNGEERAKGNILERFSAQQFPDLHSELNLSSLELGDSALYFCASSVEAGLEGEKLFFGSGTQLSVL.

This clonotype was seen a handful of times. The chain links TRBV3-1 to TRBJ2-1; 11 bases map to TRBD2. The CDR3 has 17 residues. The V gene end was trimmed by 0 bases and the J gene end by 3 bases; junction bases not matched to a gene: 4. Germline V gene data show CDR1 as LGHDT and CDR2 as YNNKEL (reference sequence). Here the CDR3 reads CASSQELAGGFYNEQFF. CDR3 nucleotide sequence: TGTGCCAGCAGCCAAGAGTTAGCGGGAGGGTTCTACAATGAGCAGTTCTTC.

This chain connects TRBV3-1 to TRBJ2-3, with 12 positions matching TRBD2. Germline CDR1 and CDR2: LGHDT and YNNKEL (reference sequence). V was pared by 3 bases and J by 13 bases, with 14 bases of the junction left unmatched. This CDR3 region has 16 residues. CDR3 nucleotides: TGTGCCAGCAGCCACGGACTAGCGGGAAGCTCGGTTGGCGAGTATTTT. Translated: CASSHGLAGSSVGEYF.

This clonotype was picked up a small number of times. The rearrangement uses TRBV6-5 and TRBJ1-2; possibly TRBD1 for D (6 bases). This CDR3 region has 16 residues. Trimming took 0 bases from V and 4 from J, leaving 15 bases between them. Germline values: CDR1 MNHEY, CDR2 SVGAGI. This CDR3 is CASSYSAGGRGYGYTF. Written as DNA, the CDR3 is TGTGCCAGCAGTTACTCAGCCGGGGGGCGCGGCTATGGCTACACCTTC.

The V call is TRBV5-1, the J call TRBJ2-1, with 12 bases fitting TRBD1. Per germline, CDR1 SGHRS and CDR2 YFSETQ. V dropped 4 bases and J dropped 9; count of bases not matched to a gene: 8. The CDR3 length is 15 residues. The CDR3 coding sequence is TGCGCCAGCAGCCGCGAGGGGACAGGGGGCCGTGAGCAGTTCTTC. Protein: CASSREGTGGREQFF.

V usage is TRBV28 and J usage is TRBJ2-7; weak D call: TRBD1 (5 bases). The CDR3 is 15 residues long. Germline V CDR1 and CDR2: MDHEN, SYDVKM. Trimming left V 3 bases short and J 4 bases short, with 16 bases between. The DNA of the CDR3 is TGTGCCAGCAGTTTTCCCCAGGGCCCGCATTACGAGCAGTACTTC. It yields the protein CASSFPQGPHYEQYF.

The chain has TRBV20-1 and TRBJ2-4; maybe TRBD1 (7 bases). This CDR3 contains 15 residues. Germline V lookup: CDR1 DFQATT, CDR2 SNEGSKA (reference sequence). The V and J ends lost 5 bases and 13 bases respectively, with 27 bases between them. The CDR3 DNA is TGCAGTGCTTCTACCTCCAGCGGAGGGGGCAATGAGCAGTACTTC. Its translation: CSASTSSGGGNEQYF.

The V gene is TRBV29-1, the J gene TRBJ2-3; D is possibly TRBD1 or TRBD2 (5 bases each). The germline V gene encodes CDR1 SQVTM and CDR2 ANQGSEA. This CDR3 contains 14 residues. The V end was cut by 7 bases, the J end by 2 bases, with 16 bases between. The CDR3, as DNA: TGCAGCGCTCCGAGGGGCAGGAACACAGATACGCAGTATTTT. This codes for CSAPRGRNTDTQYF.

J is TRBJ2-7 and V is TRBV12-3 or TRBV12-4; D is perhaps TRBD2 (7 bases). V lost 5 bases and J lost 2, with 16 bases in between. This CDR3 is 15 amino acids long. The CDR3 here is CASSRGRGGAYEQYF. For the CDR3, the DNA is TGTGCCAGCAGTCGGGGCAGAGGGGGGGCCTACGAGCAGTACTTC.

The chain combines TRBV7-8 with TRBJ2-5, with D maybe TRBD2 (6 bases). Germline values: CDR1 SGHVS, CDR2 FQNEAQ. The ends were cut back, 1 base at V and 5 bases at J, with 14 bases in the middle. This CDR3 contains 15 residues. CDR3 amino acids: CASSLVGLLKETQYF. The CDR3 bases are TGTGCCAGCAGCTTAGTGGGACTCCTCAAGGAGACCCAGTACTTC.

CDR3 sequence reads: CSATTTGYYGYTF. The CDR3 coding sequence is TGCAGTGCTACAACCACAGGGTACTATGGCTACACCTTC. This chain joins TRBV20-1 and TRBJ1-2; the D gene is possibly TRBD1 (6 bases). The CDR3 runs to 13 residues. Germline CDR1 DFQATT, CDR2 SNEGSKA (reference sequence). V gave up 4 bases and J gave up 3 bases, with 12 bases separating them.

In its sample, this clonotype was seen a few times. The V gene is TRBV2, the J gene TRBJ2-3; 10 positions match TRBD2. The CDR3 spans 15 residues. The V gene end was trimmed by 6 bases and the J gene end by 1 base; junction bases not matched to a gene: 4. Germline values: CDR1 SNHLY, CDR2 FYNNEI. The CDR3 DNA follows: TGTGCCAGCAGAGTAGCGGGAGGACGCACAGATACGCAGTATTTT. Translating it yields CASRVAGGRTDTQYF.

This clonotype came up once. The rearrangement uses TRBV5-4 and TRBJ2-2; 8 nucleotides agree with TRBD1. The ends lost 1 base at V and 4 bases at J; junction bases unmatched: 6. Germline lookup yields CDR1 SGHNT and CDR2 YYREEE (reference sequence). The CDR3 has 16 amino acids. The CDR3 here is CASSLPRDRFTGELFF. CDR3 DNA: TGTGCCAGCAGCTTGCCCCGGGACAGGTTCACCGGGGAGCTGTTTTTT.

Of note for this clonotype: Compared with germline, one end of the junction differs, possibly owing to a read error. The chain links TRBV20-1 to TRBJ1-6; TRBD1 is a possible D gene (5 bases). This CDR3 has 18 amino acids. The germline V gene has CDR1 DFQATT and CDR2 SNEGSKA (reference sequence). In nucleotides, the CDR3 is TGTAGTGCTAGGTTGAATAGGGGCCCTAGCTTCTATAATTCACCCCCCCACTTT. Translating gives CSARLNRGPSFYNSPPHF.

This sequence joins TRBV10-3 and TRBJ1-1, with D perhaps matching TRBD1 (6 bases). The V gene lost 3 bases and the J gene lost 3 bases, with 11 bases spanning the gap. Germline CDR1 is ENHRY and CDR2 is SYGVKD. The CDR3 length is 14 residues. CDR3 residues: CAISETGRDTEAFF. CDR3 nucleotide sequence: TGTGCCATCAGTGAAACAGGGAGGGACACTGAAGCTTTCTTT.

The chain recombines TRBV20-1 with TRBJ2-3; 9 bases are a match to TRBD1. The CDR3 extends over 15 amino acids. The junction had 7 bases not matched to a gene; V was cut back by 4 bases and J by 2 bases. Germline assignment: CDR1 DFQATT and CDR2 SNEGSKA (reference sequence). CDR3 sequence (DNA): TGCAGTGCTACGCCAGGGGACAGGGTCACAGATACGCAGTATTTT. Translation: CSATPGDRVTDTQYF.

This clonotype occurred a few times. A much more abundant neighbour one base away suggests this may be a read error. This chain joins TRBV25-1 and TRBJ1-2, with no clear D. Germline-derived CDR1 and CDR2 are MGHDK and SYGVNS. CDR3 length equals 12 residues. Trimming pared 6 bases from V and 4 bases from J, leaving 9 bases between. The CDR3 sequence: CASRDPPYGYTF. The DNA of the CDR3 is TGTGCCAGCAGGGACCCTCCCTATGGCTACACCTTC.

This sequence joins TRBV29-1 and TRBJ2-2; 7 bases match TRBD2. Germline V gene sequence: CDR1 SQVTM, CDR2 ANQGSEA. This CDR3 comprises 15 residues. V dropped 8 bases and J dropped 2; count of bases not matched to a gene: 11. This chain's CDR3 is CSISGIAGNTGELFF. The CDR3 DNA follows: TGCAGCATCTCCGGGATAGCGGGCAACACCGGGGAGCTGTTTTTT.

Only a few counts were recorded for this clonotype. The genes are TRBV5-1 and TRBJ2-5, with 9 bases matching TRBD2. With V trimmed by 0 bases and J by 1 base, 4 bases remained unmatched. CDR1 and CDR2 from the germline V gene are SGHRS and YFSETQ. This CDR3 spans 16 amino acids. The CDR3 reads CASSLVASGIQETQYF. DNA of the CDR3: TGCGCCAGCAGCTTGGTGGCTAGCGGGATCCAAGAGACCCAGTACTTC.